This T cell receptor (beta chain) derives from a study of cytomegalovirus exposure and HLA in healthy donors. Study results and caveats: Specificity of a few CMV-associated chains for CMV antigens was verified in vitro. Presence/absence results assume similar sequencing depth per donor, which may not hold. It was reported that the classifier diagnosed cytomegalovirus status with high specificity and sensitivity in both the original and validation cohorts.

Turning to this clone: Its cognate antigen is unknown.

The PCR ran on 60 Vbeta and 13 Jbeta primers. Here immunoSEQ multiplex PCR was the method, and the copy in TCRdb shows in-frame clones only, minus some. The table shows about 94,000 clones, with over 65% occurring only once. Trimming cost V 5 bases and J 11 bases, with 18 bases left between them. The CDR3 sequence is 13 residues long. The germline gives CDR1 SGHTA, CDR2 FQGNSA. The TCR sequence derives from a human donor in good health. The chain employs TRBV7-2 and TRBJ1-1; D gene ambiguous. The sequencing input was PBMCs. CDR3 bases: TGTGCCAGCAGCCCGATCGACGGAGGAGAGGCTTTCTTT. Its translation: CASSPIDGGEAFF.